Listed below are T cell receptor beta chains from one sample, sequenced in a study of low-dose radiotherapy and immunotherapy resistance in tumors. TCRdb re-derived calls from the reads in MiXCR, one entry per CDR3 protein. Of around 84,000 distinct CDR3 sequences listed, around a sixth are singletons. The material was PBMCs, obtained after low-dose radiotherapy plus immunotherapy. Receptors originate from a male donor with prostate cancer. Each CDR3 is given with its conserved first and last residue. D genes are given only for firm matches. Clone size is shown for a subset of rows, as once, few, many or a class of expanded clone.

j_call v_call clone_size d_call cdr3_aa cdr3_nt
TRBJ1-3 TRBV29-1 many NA CSGTTGSGNTIYF TGCAGCGGGACGACAGGCTCTGGAAACACCATATATTTT
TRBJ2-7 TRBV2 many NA CASGIGSSGPYEQYF TGTGCCAGCGGCATAGGCAGTAGCGGACCCTACGAGCAGTACTTC
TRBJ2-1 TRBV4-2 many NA CASSPKGGLQETYNEQFF TGTGCCAGCAGCCCTAAAGGGGGACTCCAAGAAACCTACAATGAGCAGTTCTTC
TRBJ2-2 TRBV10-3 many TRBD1 CAISFAGGTGELFF TGTGCCATCAGTTTTGCAGGGGGCACCGGGGAGCTGTTTTTT
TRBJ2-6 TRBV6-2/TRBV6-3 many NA CASSYSTSSGANVLTF TGTGCCAGCAGTTACAGTACTAGCAGTGGGGCCAACGTCCTGACTTTC
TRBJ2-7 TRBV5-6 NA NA CASSFWSSYEQYF TGTGCCAGCAGCTTTTGGAGCTCCTACGAGCAGTACTTC
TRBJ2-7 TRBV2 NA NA CASSDTGPSYEQYF TGTGCCAGCAGTGATACGGGTCCCTCCTACGAGCAGTACTTC
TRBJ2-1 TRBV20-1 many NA CSARTSQVPSSYNEQFF TGCAGTGCCCGGACATCACAGGTACCTAGCTCCTACAATGAGCAGTTCTTC
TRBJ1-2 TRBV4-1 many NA CASSQEVGGAGYGYTF TGCGCCAGCAGCCAAGAGGTTGGGGGCGCCGGCTATGGCTACACCTTC
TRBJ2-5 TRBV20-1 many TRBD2 CSARGVSGREETQYF TGCAGTGCTAGAGGTGTTAGCGGGAGGGAAGAGACCCAGTACTTC
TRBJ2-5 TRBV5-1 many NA CASSLEGGNLRETQYF TGCGCCAGCAGCTTGGAGGGGGGCAATCTTCGAGAGACCCAGTACTTC
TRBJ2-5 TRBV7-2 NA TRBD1 CASTRRDRGETQYF TGTGCCAGCACCCGCCGGGACAGGGGGGAGACCCAGTACTTC
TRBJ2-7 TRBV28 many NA CASSLIRQNYEQYF TGTGCCAGCAGTTTAATTCGCCAGAACTACGAGCAGTACTTC
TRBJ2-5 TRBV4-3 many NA CASEQRLGSGETQYF TGCGCCAGCGAACAGAGGCTAGGGTCTGGGGAGACCCAGTACTTC
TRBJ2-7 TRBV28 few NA CASSERDYEQYF TGTGCCAGCAGTGAACGGGACTACGAGCAGTACTTC
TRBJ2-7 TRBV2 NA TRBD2 CASNPSGRFYEQYF TGTGCCAGCAATCCTAGCGGGAGGTTCTACGAGCAGTACTTC
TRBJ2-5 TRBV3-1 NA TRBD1 CASSQGTAAGETQYF TGTGCCAGCAGCCAGGGGACAGCTGCGGGCGAGACCCAGTACTTC
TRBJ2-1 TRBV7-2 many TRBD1 CASSFDRGGNEQFF TGTGCCAGCAGCTTCGACAGGGGCGGCAATGAGCAGTTCTTC
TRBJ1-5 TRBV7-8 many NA CASSSTAGRGGQPQHF TGTGCCAGCAGCTCTACCGCAGGGAGGGGAGGTCAGCCCCAGCATTTT
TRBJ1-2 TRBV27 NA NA CASSLQGLGYTF TGTGCCAGCAGTTTACAGGGGCTGGGCTACACCTTC
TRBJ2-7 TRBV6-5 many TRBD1 CASSTRTGYGYEQYF TGTGCCAGCAGTACTCGGACAGGGTATGGCTACGAGCAGTACTTC
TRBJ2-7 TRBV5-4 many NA CASSAGPYYEQYF TGTGCCAGCAGCGCGGGACCCTACTACGAGCAGTACTTC
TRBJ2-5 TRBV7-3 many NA CASSPQPGQQETQYF TGTGCCAGCAGCCCACAACCGGGACAACAAGAGACCCAGTACTTC
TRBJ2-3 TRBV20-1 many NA CSAQKAGTVTQYF TGCAGTGCTCAAAAGGCAGGGACGGTTACGCAGTATTTT
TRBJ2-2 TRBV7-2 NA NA CASSSTQNTGELFF TGTGCCAGCAGCTCTACTCAGAACACCGGGGAGCTGTTTTTT
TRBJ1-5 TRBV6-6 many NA CASGQIDQPQHF TGTGCCAGCGGGCAGATCGATCAGCCCCAGCATTTT
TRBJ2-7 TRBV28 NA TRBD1 CASSSGTGEIEQYF TGTGCCAGCAGTTCCGGGACAGGGGAAATCGAGCAGTACTTC
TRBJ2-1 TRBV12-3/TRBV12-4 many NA CASSLTQGEQFF TGTGCCAGCAGTCTAACACAGGGAGAGCAGTTCTTC
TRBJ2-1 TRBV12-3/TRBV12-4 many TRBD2 CASSSRAFIAGGENEQFF TGTGCCAGCAGTTCCAGGGCCTTTATAGCGGGAGGTGAAAATGAGCAGTTCTTC
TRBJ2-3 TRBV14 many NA CASSQGGPYAVRRYF TGTGCCAGCAGCCAAGGCGGACCCTATGCGGTGAGGCGTTATTTT
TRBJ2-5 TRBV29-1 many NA CSATSLETQYF TGCAGCGCCACATCGTTGGAGACCCAGTACTTC
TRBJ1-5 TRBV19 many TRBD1 CASRINTGGDQPQHF TGTGCCAGTAGAATAAACACAGGGGGAGATCAGCCCCAGCATTTT
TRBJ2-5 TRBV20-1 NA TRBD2 CSASTSGKETQYF TGCAGTGCTTCCACTAGCGGAAAAGAGACCCAGTACTTC
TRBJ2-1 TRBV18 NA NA CASSPQGGLGLVNEQFF TGTGCCAGCTCTCCACAGGGGGGACTAGGTCTGGTTAATGAGCAGTTCTTC
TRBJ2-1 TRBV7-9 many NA CASSLEVEQFF TGTGCCAGCAGCTTAGAAGTGGAGCAGTTCTTC
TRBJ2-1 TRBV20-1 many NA CSAPWTRSYNEQFF TGCAGTGCTCCCTGGACACGCTCCTACAATGAGCAGTTCTTC
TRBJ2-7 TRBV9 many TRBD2 CASSVGTSGGFYEQYF TGTGCCAGCAGCGTCGGGACTAGCGGGGGGTTCTACGAGCAGTACTTC
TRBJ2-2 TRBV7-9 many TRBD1 CASSPPTGGSNTGELFF TGTGCCAGCAGTCCACCAACAGGGGGCTCGAACACCGGGGAGCTGTTTTTT
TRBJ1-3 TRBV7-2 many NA CASSIPGSGNTIYF TGTGCCAGCAGCATCCCAGGTTCTGGAAACACCATATATTTT
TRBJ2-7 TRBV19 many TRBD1 CASSTWTGNDEQYF TGTGCCAGTAGTACCTGGACAGGGAACGACGAGCAGTACTTC
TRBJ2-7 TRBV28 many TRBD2 CATVGGKGSYEQYF TGTGCCACAGTCGGGGGGAAGGGGTCCTACGAGCAGTACTTC
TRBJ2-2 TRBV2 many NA CASSAMQGSGELFF TGTGCCAGCAGTGCTATGCAGGGGTCCGGGGAGCTGTTTTTT
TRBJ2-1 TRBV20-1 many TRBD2 CSAESGRGAEQFF TGCAGTGCCGAAAGCGGGAGGGGGGCTGAGCAGTTCTTC
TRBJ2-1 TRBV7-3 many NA CASSWGRDNEQFF TGTGCCAGCAGCTGGGGACGGGACAATGAGCAGTTCTTC
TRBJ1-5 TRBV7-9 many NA CASSPAGGPQPQHF TGTGCCAGCAGCCCAGCGGGGGGCCCTCAGCCCCAGCATTTT
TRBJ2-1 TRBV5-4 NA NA CASSFQMWADEQFF TGTGCCAGCAGTTTCCAAATGTGGGCCGATGAGCAGTTCTTC
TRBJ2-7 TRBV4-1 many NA CASSQDTRRYEQYF TGCGCCAGCAGCCAGGACACCCGCCGCTACGAGCAGTACTTC
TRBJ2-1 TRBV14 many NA CASSQLRTVDEQFF TGTGCCAGCAGCCAACTTAGGACCGTCGATGAGCAGTTCTTC
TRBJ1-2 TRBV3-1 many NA CASSRTPGEALYGYTF TGTGCCAGCAGTCGCACCCCAGGGGAGGCGTTATATGGCTACACCTTC
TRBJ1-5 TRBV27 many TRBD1 CASSPQDRDGPQHF TGTGCCAGCAGTCCCCAAGACAGGGATGGGCCCCAGCATTTT
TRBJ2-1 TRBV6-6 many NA CASSPRPNPNEQFF TGTGCCAGCAGCCCCAGACCCAATCCCAATGAGCAGTTCTTC
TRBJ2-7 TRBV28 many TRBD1 CASSLIPGTGSYEQYF TGTGCCAGCAGTTTAATCCCCGGGACAGGCTCCTACGAGCAGTACTTC